This T cell receptor (beta chain) was sequenced during a study of T-cell memory formation after mild COVID-19. This clonotype was recorded at least ten times. The CDR3 has 14 residues. CDR1 and CDR2 (germline): DFQATT, SNEGSKA (reference sequence). The V and J ends lost 6 bases and 4 bases respectively, with 18 bases between them. 5'RACE with constant-segment primers built TCRalpha and TCRbeta cDNA libraries with UMIs. TCRdb processed the 5' RACE reads anew with MiXCR; each CDR3 protein has one entry. The sample holds 470,000 or so distinct CDR3 sequences; approximately 25% are singletons and the top ten take approximately 12%.

The sequenced material came from PBMCs or a T cell subset sorted from them (not recorded which). The TCR comes from an adult woman who had mild COVID-19 (a few samples of this study predate the infection). Cell type and time point are not known. The genes are TRBV20-1 and TRBJ1-1, with D tentatively TRBD1 (5 bases). The CDR3 sequence: CSARPPNGGTEAFF. The CDR3, as DNA: TGCAGTGCAAGACCTCCGAACGGGGGCACTGAAGCTTTCTTT.